What follows are 14 T cell receptor beta chains derived from one specimen sequenced in a study of T cells after yellow fever vaccination. One entry per CDR3 protein results from TCRdb running MiXCR on the 5' RACE reads. The sample gives under 400,000 distinct CDR3 sequences, roughly 10% of which show up once; more than 15% is in the top ten. The specimen comprised PBMCs, sampled on the day of the first yellow fever vaccination. The receptor set was obtained from a man aged 18 to 30 who received the YFV17D yellow fever vaccine.

The chain uses TRBV10-3 and TRBJ1-4; tentative D call: TRBD1 (6 bases). Germline values: CDR1 ENHRY, CDR2 SYGVKD. Trimming removed 5 bases from V and 3 bases from J, with 16 bases in between. The CDR3 is made up of 16 amino acids. Here the CDR3 reads CAISPSSGGPNEKLFF. Written as DNA, the CDR3 is TGTGCCATCAGTCCCTCTTCGGGGGGGCCTAATGAAAAACTGTTTTTT.

This clonotype occurred a few times. V gene TRBV2 combines with J gene TRBJ2-5; 7 bases map to TRBD1. Germline CDR1 SNHLY, CDR2 FYNNEI. The CDR3 totals 15 residues. J was trimmed by 3 bases and V by 1 base; bases with no gene match: 5. CDR3: CASSEDWDREETQYF. Written as DNA, the CDR3 is TGTGCCAGCAGTGAAGATTGGGACAGAGAAGAGACCCAGTACTTC.

The J gene is TRBJ2-7, the V gene TRBV5-6; TRBD1 matches at 8 bases. The CDR3 totals 16 residues. Trimming cost V 1 base and J 0 bases; bases outside gene matches: 6. Per germline, CDR1 SGHDT and CDR2 YYEEEE. The CDR3 is CASSLLADRASYEQYV. The CDR3 nucleotides are TGTGCCAGCAGCTTGCTGGCGGACAGGGCCTCCTACGAGCAGTACGTC.

This clonotype showed up just a few times. The rearrangement links TRBV28 to TRBJ2-1; D might be TRBD2 (6 bases). The V end was cut by 3 bases, the J end by 12 bases, with 18 bases between. The CDR3 spans 14 residues. Germline CDR1 is MDHEN and CDR2 is SYDVKM. The CDR3 reads CASSFQRLDFGQFF. CDR3 sequence (DNA): TGTGCCAGCAGTTTTCAGCGACTAGACTTCGGGCAGTTCTTC. The full variable domain, its missing parts supplied by reference TRBV28 and TRBJ2-1, is DVKVTQSSRYLVKRTGEKVFLECVQDMDHENMFWYRQDPGLGLRLIYFSYDVKMKEKGDIPEGYSVSREKKERFSLILESASTNQTSMYLCASSFQRLDFGQFFGPGTRLTVL.

This clonotype was counted a few times. The genes are TRBV12-3 or TRBV12-4 and TRBJ1-5, with D possibly matching TRBD1 (5 bases). Trimming shortened V by 4 bases and J by 0 bases, and 10 bases separated the two germline ends. This CDR3 has 15 residues. The CDR3 nucleotides are TGTGCCAGCAGTTACATCGGGGCTAGCAATCAGCCCCAGCATTTT. It translates to CASSYIGASNQPQHF.

V usage is TRBV28 and J usage is TRBJ2-3; D is perhaps TRBD2 (5 bases). This CDR3 has 15 amino acids. The germline V gene has CDR1 MDHEN and CDR2 SYDVKM. Trimming pared 3 bases from V and 4 bases from J, leaving 14 bases between. CDR3 bases: TGTGCCAGCAGTTTTACCCCTACGAGGGCAGATACGCAGTATTTT. Translated, it gives CASSFTPTRADTQYF.

This clonotype was seen only a few times. The J gene is TRBJ2-7, the V gene TRBV19; 7 bases line up with TRBD2. Germline values: CDR1 LNHDA, CDR2 SQIVND (reference sequence). The CDR3 runs 15 residues. The V and J ends lost 5 bases and 4 bases, in that order; junction bases with no gene match: 11. The CDR3 loop reads CASSLFPGTTYEQYF. The CDR3 DNA follows: TGTGCCAGTAGTTTATTTCCGGGGACTACATACGAGCAGTACTTC. Drawing the rest from reference TRBV19 and TRBJ2-7, the complete variable domain is DGGITQSPKYLFRKEGQNVTLSCEQNLNHDAMYWYRQDPGQGLRLIYYSQIVNDFQKGDIAEGYSVSREKKESFPLTVTSAQKNPTAFYLCASSLFPGTTYEQYFGPGTRLTVT.

The V and J genes are TRBV4-1 and TRBJ2-3, with D uncertain. V was pared by 2 bases and J by 3 bases, with 27 bases between. The CDR3 covers 20 residues. The germline CDR1 and CDR2 sequences are MGHRA and YSYEKL. The CDR3 DNA reads as TGCGCCAGCAGCCAAAGTCGGCCACGCCAGTTCGAGGTTTGGACAGATACGCAGTATTTT. The encoded protein is CASSQSRPRQFEVWTDTQYF.

The gene calls are TRBV6-1 and TRBJ1-2; the D gene is possibly TRBD1 (5 bases). V lost 6 bases, J lost 1 base, and 15 bases lay in between. This CDR3 has 15 amino acids. Germline lookup yields CDR1 MNHNS and CDR2 SASEGT. CDR3 nucleotide sequence: TGTGCCAGCAGAATACCGGGACGGGATAACTATGGCTACACCTTC. This sequence encodes CASRIPGRDNYGYTF.

The V call is TRBV28, the J call TRBJ2-5; D not resolved. Germline V CDR1 and CDR2: MDHEN, SYDVKM. Deletions cut 3 bases from V and 1 base from J, with 12 bases between. This CDR3 is 15 amino acids long. The CDR3 sequence is CASSLNTAVQETQYF. The CDR3 nucleotides read TGTGCCAGCAGTTTGAATACGGCAGTCCAAGAGACCCAGTACTTC.

The chain links TRBV5-6 to TRBJ2-7; TRBD2 aligns across 8 bases. Germline CDR1 is SGHDT and CDR2 is YYEEEE. This CDR3 spans 15 amino acids. The V and J ends lost 2 bases and 7 bases, in that order; junction bases with no gene match: 11. CDR3 amino acids: CASSFAGGAIQEQYF. The CDR3 region has the DNA TGTGCCAGCAGCTTTGCGGGGGGAGCCATTCAGGAGCAGTACTTC.

The chain uses TRBV7-2 and TRBJ2-5, with 7 bases matching TRBD2. This CDR3 spans 17 amino acids. Looked up from germline, CDR1 is SGHTA and CDR2 is FQGNSA. After removal of 1 base from V and 2 bases from J, the junction contained 10 bases not matched to a gene. In DNA form, the CDR3 reads TGTGCCAGCAGCTTAGTTGGACGCGCTAGCGGTCAAGAGACCCAGTACTTC. Its translation: CASSLVGRASGQETQYF.

In its sample, this clonotype was seen many times. The chain links TRBV20-1 to TRBJ2-3; possible D gene TRBD2, 6 bases. The germline V and J ends were trimmed by 3 bases and 0 bases, with 10 bases remaining between them. There are 14 residues in the CDR3. Germline V gene sequence: CDR1 DFQATT, CDR2 SNEGSKA (reference sequence). The CDR3 DNA sequence: TGCAGTGCTAGGAGCGGGCGTAGCACAGATACGCAGTATTTT. It encodes CSARSGRSTDTQYF.

This clonotype was picked up a small number of times. V and J are TRBV4-3 and TRBJ2-3; D is unresolved. This CDR3 is 13 amino acids long. Germline-derived CDR1 and CDR2 are LGHNA and YSLEER. The germline V and J ends were trimmed by 1 base and 5 bases, with 7 bases remaining between them. The CDR3: CASSQVVLDTQYF. CDR3 bases: TGCGCCAGCAGCCAAGTAGTGTTAGATACGCAGTATTTT.